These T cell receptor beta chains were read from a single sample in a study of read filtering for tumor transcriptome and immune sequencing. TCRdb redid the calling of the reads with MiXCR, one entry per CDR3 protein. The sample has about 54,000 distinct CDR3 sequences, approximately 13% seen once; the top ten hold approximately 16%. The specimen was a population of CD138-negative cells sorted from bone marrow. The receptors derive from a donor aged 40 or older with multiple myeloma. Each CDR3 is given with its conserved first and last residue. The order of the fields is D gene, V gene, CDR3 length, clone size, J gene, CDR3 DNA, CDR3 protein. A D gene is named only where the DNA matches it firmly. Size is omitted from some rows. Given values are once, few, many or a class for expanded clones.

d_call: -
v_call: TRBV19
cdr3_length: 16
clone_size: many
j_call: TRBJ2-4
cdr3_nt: TGTGCCAGTAGTATAGGCTGGGCGAAGGCCAAAAACATTCAGTACTTC
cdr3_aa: CASSIGWAKAKNIQYF

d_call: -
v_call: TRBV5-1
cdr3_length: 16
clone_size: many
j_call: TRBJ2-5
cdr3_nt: TGCGCCAGCAGCTTGGCTTCTACCGGGGGCGGAGAGACCCAGTACTTC
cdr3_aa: CASSLASTGGGETQYF

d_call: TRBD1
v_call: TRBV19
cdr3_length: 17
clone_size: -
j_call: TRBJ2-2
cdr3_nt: TGTGCCAGTAGTAGGAAGGGACAGGGGGCGAACACCGGGGAGCTGTTTTTT
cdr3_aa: CASSRKGQGANTGELFF

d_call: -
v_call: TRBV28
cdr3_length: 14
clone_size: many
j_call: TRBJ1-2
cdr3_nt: TGTGCCAGCAGCTTACAGGGACTGAACTATGGCTACACCTTC
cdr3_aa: CASSLQGLNYGYTF

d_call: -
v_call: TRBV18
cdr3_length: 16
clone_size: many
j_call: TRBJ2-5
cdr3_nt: TGTGCCAGCTCACCAAGGGGAACAGGGAGGCAAGAGACCCAGTACTTC
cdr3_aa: CASSPRGTGRQETQYF

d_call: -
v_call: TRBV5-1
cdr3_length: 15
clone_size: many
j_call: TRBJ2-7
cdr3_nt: TGCGCCAGCAGCTACGACGGGACACCCGACTACGAGCAGTACTTC
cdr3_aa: CASSYDGTPDYEQYF

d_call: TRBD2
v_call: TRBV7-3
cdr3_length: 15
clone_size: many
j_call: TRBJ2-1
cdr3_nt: TGTGCCAGCAGCCCCCCCAGCGGGGGATTCGATGAGCAGTTCTTC
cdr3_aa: CASSPPSGGFDEQFF

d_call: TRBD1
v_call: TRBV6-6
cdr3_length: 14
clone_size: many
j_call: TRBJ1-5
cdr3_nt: TGTGCCAGCAGGGGACAGGGTAGCAATCAGCCCCAGCATTTT
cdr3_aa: CASRGQGSNQPQHF

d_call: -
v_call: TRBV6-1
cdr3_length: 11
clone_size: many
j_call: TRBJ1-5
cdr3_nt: TGTGCCAGCAGCCTCAATCAGCCCCAGCATTTT
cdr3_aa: CASSLNQPQHF

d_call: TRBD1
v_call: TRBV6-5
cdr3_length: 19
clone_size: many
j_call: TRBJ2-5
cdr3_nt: TGTGCCAGCAGTCGAGCGGCTATCTCCGGGACAGTTGGGCGGGAGACCCAGTACTTC
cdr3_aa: CASSRAAISGTVGRETQYF

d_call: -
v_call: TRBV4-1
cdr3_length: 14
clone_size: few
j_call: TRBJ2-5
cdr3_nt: TGCGCCAGCAGCCAAGACCCCCGGGAAGAGACCCAGTACTTC
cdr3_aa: CASSQDPREETQYF

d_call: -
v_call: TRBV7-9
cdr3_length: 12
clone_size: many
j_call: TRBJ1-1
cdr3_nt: TGTGCCGGGCAGACAGAGAACACTGAAGCTTTCTTT
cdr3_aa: CAGQTENTEAFF

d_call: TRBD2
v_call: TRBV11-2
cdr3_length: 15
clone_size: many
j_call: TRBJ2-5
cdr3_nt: TGTGCCAGCAGACGACTAGCGGGGCACCAAGAGACCCAGTACTTC
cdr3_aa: CASRRLAGHQETQYF